The clone carrying this TCR beta chain came up a few times. Its antigen is not identified. The data are from a study of CD8+CD57+ T cells in acquired aplastic anemia. Study information: As sequenced from healthy donors, CD4+ cells averaged about 9.8 million reads. Findings and caveats of the study: Patients and controls were found to share 25 to 30 CD8+ CDR3 sequences.

Using genomic DNA as the template, TCR beta VDJ and CDR3 profiling was carried out. In TCRdb, the reads were re-called with MiXCR into one record per CDR3 protein. Of around 68,000 distinct CDR3 sequences in the sample, almost 55% were seen once. Germline V gene sequence: CDR1 SGHAT, CDR2 FQDESV (reference sequence). CDR3 length: 16 residues. J lost 2 bases, V lost 2 bases, and 3 bases had no gene match. Sequences were obtained from sorted CD4+, CD8+, or CD8+CD57+ T cells (not recorded which) from PBMCs. The sequence was collected from a human donor in good health, serving as a control. This chain joins TRBV11-1 and TRBJ2-3, with 11 bases identical to TRBD2. The CDR3 loop is CASSLLAGGPTDTQYF. In nucleotides, the CDR3 is TGTGCCAGCAGCTTACTAGCGGGGGGACCCACAGATACGCAGTATTTT. The full variable domain, rest sourced from reference TRBV11-1 and TRBJ2-3, is EAEVAQSPRYKITEKSQAVAFWCDPISGHATLYWYRQILGQGPELLVQFQDESVVDDSQLPKDRFSAERLKGVDSTLKIQPAELGDSAMYLCASSLLAGGPTDTQYFGPGTRLTVL.